Listed below are T cell receptor beta chains from one sample, sequenced in a study of T cell repertoires in cytomegalovirus infection. TCRdb used MiXCR to reprocess the reads, holding one entry per CDR3 protein. Of some 350,000 distinct CDR3 sequences in the sample, 15% to 20% were seen once. Source material: PBMCs. The receptors derive from a human donor in good health (CMV status not recorded). Some clones in this sample may be carry-over from other donors' samples. CDR3s include the opening cysteine and the closing phenylalanine or tryptophan. The D gene is left open where the match is weak. Clone size is not always given. Where it is, it says once, few, many or a class for expanded clones.

size	V	D	J	CDR3	DNA
NA	TRBV28	NA	TRBJ2-5	CASSRPAEIQETQYF	TGTGCCAGCAGCCGTCCGGCGGAGATCCAAGAGACCCAGTACTTC
many	TRBV12-3/TRBV12-4	TRBD1	TRBJ2-1	CASIPGQGYNEQFF	TGTGCCAGCATTCCGGGACAGGGCTACAATGAGCAGTTCTTC
NA	TRBV12-5	NA	TRBJ1-6	CASGLVLGLDNSPLHF	TGTGCTAGTGGTTTGGTACTTGGGCTGGACAATTCCCCCCTCCACTTT
NA	TRBV5-1	TRBD1	TRBJ1-1	CASSLGWTGGTEAFF	TGCGCCAGCAGCCTGGGATGGACAGGGGGGACTGAAGCTTTCTTT
NA	TRBV5-5	TRBD1	TRBJ2-7	CTSSVMAGQGPYEQYF	TGTACCAGCAGCGTCATGGCGGGACAGGGTCCCTACGAGCAGTACTTC
many	TRBV27	NA	TRBJ1-5	CASGSSNNQPQHF	TGTGCCAGCGGCTCCTCAAACAATCAGCCCCAGCATTTT
many	TRBV6-2/TRBV6-3	NA	TRBJ2-1	CASSSTPPTRVGEQFF	TGTGCCAGCAGTTCTACGCCCCCTACACGAGTAGGTGAGCAGTTCTTC
many	TRBV28	TRBD2	TRBJ2-1	CASSPPGLVGLGEQFF	TGTGCCAGCAGTCCCCCGGGACTAGTTGGATTAGGTGAGCAGTTCTTC
NA	TRBV20-1	TRBD2	TRBJ2-5	CSARELRGASGRTQYF	TGCAGTGCTAGAGAACTTAGGGGGGCTAGCGGGAGAACCCAGTACTTC
NA	TRBV7-8	NA	TRBJ1-1	CASSLMKGLRNTEAFF	TGTGCCAGCAGCTTAATGAAGGGGTTGAGGAACACTGAAGCTTTCTTT
many	TRBV7-2	TRBD1	TRBJ1-5	CASSPWTGNRRDQHF	TGTGCCAGCAGTCCCTGGACAGGCAACCGTAGGGACCAGCATTTT
NA	TRBV7-2	NA	TRBJ1-2	CASSLVGTAAYGYTF	TGTGCCAGCAGCTTAGTCGGGACGGCGGCCTATGGCTACACCTTC
NA	TRBV28	NA	TRBJ2-6	CASSLTPYPGGANVLTF	TGTGCCAGCAGTTTAACCCCCTACCCGGGAGGGGCCAACGTCCTGACTTTC
many	TRBV7-2	NA	TRBJ2-7	CASSLVPVAYEQYF	TGTGCCAGCAGCTTAGTCCCGGTTGCCTACGAGCAGTACTTC
NA	TRBV18	NA	TRBJ1-1	CASSPNQGTTEAFF	TGTGCCAGCTCCCCGAATCAGGGTACGACTGAAGCTTTCTTT
NA	TRBV6-1	NA	TRBJ1-5	CASRARQDQPQHF	TGTGCCAGCAGAGCACGACAGGATCAGCCCCAGCATTTT
few	TRBV10-3	NA	TRBJ2-4	CAISEDRPGLGKNIQYF	TGTGCCATCAGTGAGGATCGTCCGGGACTTGGCAAAAACATTCAGTACTTC
NA	TRBV28	TRBD1	TRBJ1-2	CASSSGTGRNLYGYTF	TGTGCCAGCAGTTCTGGGACAGGGAGAAACCTCTATGGCTACACCTTC
NA	TRBV5-4	TRBD1	TRBJ2-5	CASSSWDRETQYF	TGTGCCAGCAGCTCCTGGGACAGAGAGACCCAGTACTTC
many	TRBV7-2	NA	TRBJ2-5	CASTTRETQYF	TGTGCCAGCACCACTCGCGAGACCCAGTACTTC
few	TRBV28	TRBD2	TRBJ2-7	CASSLTSGGALYEQYF	TGTGCCAGCAGCCTGACTAGCGGGGGGGCCTTGTACGAGCAGTACTTC
few	TRBV28	TRBD2	TRBJ2-3	CASPPNSGTSTDTQYF	TGTGCCAGCCCCCCCAATAGCGGGACTAGCACAGATACGCAGTATTTT
NA	TRBV7-8	NA	TRBJ1-3	CASSERRTLSGSGNTIYF	TGTGCCAGCAGCGAGAGACGGACCCTCAGCGGCTCTGGAAACACCATATATTTT
many	TRBV7-2	NA	TRBJ1-1	CASRQSRNRGTEAFF	TGTGCCAGCAGACAAAGCCGGAATAGAGGCACTGAAGCTTTCTTT
NA	TRBV20-1	NA	TRBJ1-6	CSAPGALNSPLHF	TGCAGTGCCCCGGGGGCTCTAAATTCACCCCTCCACTTT
NA	TRBV25-1	NA	TRBJ1-2	CASSLVGSGYTF	TGTGCCAGCAGTCTTGTAGGGAGCGGCTACACCTTC
many	TRBV5-5	NA	TRBJ2-7	CASSLSWINAYEQYF	TGTGCCAGCAGCTTGTCTTGGATTAACGCCTACGAGCAGTACTTC
few	TRBV20-1	NA	TRBJ2-5	CSAPGTGRAQYF	TGCAGTGCTCCCGGCACAGGCCGAGCCCAGTACTTC
many	TRBV20-1	NA	TRBJ1-2	CSARSHFVEAIF	TGCAGTGCTAGATCGCACTTTGTGGAGGCGATCTTC
many	TRBV12-3/TRBV12-4	NA	TRBJ2-5	CASKTEQETQYF	TGTGCCAGCAAGACAGAGCAAGAGACCCAGTACTTC
NA	TRBV5-1	TRBD1	TRBJ1-6	CASSPWDSSPLHF	TGCGCCAGCAGCCCCTGGGACAGTTCACCCCTCCACTTT
many	TRBV6-2/TRBV6-3	NA	TRBJ1-1	CASSYPFGTEAFF	TGTGCCAGCAGTTACCCTTTCGGGACTGAAGCTTTCTTT
few	TRBV19	TRBD2	TRBJ2-1	CASSIERGRGEQFF	TGTGCCAGTAGTATAGAGCGGGGGAGAGGTGAGCAGTTCTTC
many	TRBV7-2	NA	TRBJ1-5	CASSVDRAPGDQPQHF	TGTGCCAGCAGCGTAGACCGGGCCCCAGGGGATCAGCCCCAGCATTTT
many	TRBV7-9	NA	TRBJ1-3	CASSQPKDGRNTIYF	TGTGCCAGCAGTCAACCAAAGGACGGAAGAAACACCATATATTTT
NA	TRBV27	NA	TRBJ1-1	CASSFYRTDTEAFF	TGTGCCAGCAGTTTTTATAGGACAGACACTGAAGCTTTCTTT
many	TRBV12-3/TRBV12-4	NA	TRBJ2-1	CASTLRGSYNEQFF	TGTGCCAGCACCCTCCGCGGTTCCTACAATGAGCAGTTCTTC
NA	TRBV28	NA	TRBJ2-7	CASSPMGFQDYEQYF	TGTGCCAGCAGTCCGATGGGGTTCCAAGACTACGAGCAGTACTTC
NA	TRBV12-3/TRBV12-4	TRBD1	TRBJ1-5	CASTPQGVGPQHF	TGTGCCAGCACTCCTCAGGGGGTTGGGCCCCAGCATTTT